The present TCR beta chain was sequenced within a study of T cell repertoires in cytomegalovirus infection. Via MiXCR, TCRdb re-called the reads, giving one row per CDR3 protein. The data contain 250,000 to 300,000 distinct CDR3 sequences, about 13% of them singletons. The length of the CDR3 is 15 residues. Germline CDR1 is DFQATT and CDR2 is SNEGSKA (reference sequence). With V trimmed by 6 bases and J by 2 bases, 7 bases remained unmatched. This clonotype appeared once. Its antigen is as yet unknown. Study outcomes and limitations: CMV-specific TCR beta clonotypes restricted by HLA-C dominated the ex vivo response. Using cumulative public TCR beta family frequency, the authors identified those who carried CMV together with the relevant HLA.

The gene calls are TRBV20-1 and TRBJ2-1, with TRBD1 matching 10 bases. Material for sequencing was PBMCs. The TCR sequence derives from a human donor in good health (CMV status not recorded). Some clones in this sample may be carry-over from other donors' samples. CDR3 nucleotide sequence: TGCAGTGCCATGGACAGGGGGGGACCCTACAATGAGCAGTTCTTC. The encoded protein is CSAMDRGGPYNEQFF.